What follows describes a single T cell receptor (beta chain). Sorted subsets were amplified in replicate PCRs using 200 ng DNA, about 30,000 T cell genomes. In the original workflow: Junction-only immunoSEQ data arrived without quality scores, meaning filtering differed. The method was immunoSEQ multiplex PCR; TCRdb's version includes in-frame clones alone and lacks a portion of them. V and J calls and clone size are given by that table; D and trimming were obtained from the DNA. The sample has about 2 million clones; roughly 95% are singletons. CD8 cells regarded as naive lacked CD45RO, were positively chosen for CCR7, and omitted terminally differentiated effector memory CD45RA+ cells. Each of the donors was a healthy adult who was HIV-negative and had not had a recent acute infection or vaccination. The germline CDR1 and CDR2 sequences are SGHVS and FQNEAQ. The CDR3 length is 11 residues. V lost 5 bases and J lost 2, with 4 bases in between.

This entry comes from a study of shared clonotypes between healthy human individuals. About the research overall: CD4 naive cells filled three plates per donor, CD4 memory three, CD8 naive two and CD8 memory one.

V and J are TRBV7-8 and TRBJ2-7; no reliable D call. The sample was naive CD8+ T cells sorted from blood. The source is a man aged 18-30 years in good health. In DNA form, the CDR3 reads TGTGCCAGCAGCCCTGCCTACGAGCAGTACTTC. Encoded protein: CASSPAYEQYF. The entire variable domain, with the rest obtained from reference TRBV7-8 and TRBJ2-7, is as follows: GAGVSQSPRYKVAKRGQDVALRCDPISGHVSLFWYQQALGQGPEFLTYFQNEAQLDKSGLPSDRFFAERPEGSVSTLKIQRTQQEDSAVYLCASSPAYEQYFGPGTRLTVT.